This T cell receptor (beta chain) was profiled in a study of shared clonotypes between healthy human individuals. Notes on this clone: The antigen remains undetermined.

Study-wide results and limits: Larger estimated richness was generally seen in naive subsets than in memory subsets.

Looked up from germline, CDR1 is SNHLY and CDR2 is FYNNEI. The germline V and J ends were trimmed by 2 bases and 8 bases, with 12 bases remaining between them. There are 13 residues in the CDR3. The authors' processing: ImmunoSEQ gave junction-only sequences without quality scores, so filtering differed. This table comes from immunoSEQ multiplex PCR, and its TCRdb copy is limited to in-frame clones, with some not included. V and J calls and clone size follow that table, whereas D and trimming were derived from the DNA. The table shows about 770,000 clones, with about two thirds occurring only once. This TCR derives from a young woman in good health. The sample consisted of memory CD4+ T cells sorted from blood. Subset reported: CD45RA-negative fraction. V and J are TRBV2 and TRBJ1-2; D perhaps matches TRBD1 (6 bases). The CDR3 here is CASSETRGQGYTF. The CDR3 DNA is TGTGCCAGCAGTGAAACACGGGGGCAAGGCTACACCTTC.